One and the same sample provided the 9 T cell receptor beta chains below, sequenced in a study of monozygotic twins with inflammatory bowel disease. TCRdb reprocessed the 5' RACE reads; each CDR3 protein has one entry and no DNA is given. The table for this sample gives approximately 100,000 distinct CDR3 sequences. The source material was blood. All receptors derive from a human donor with ulcerative colitis or Crohn's disease, or a healthy co-twin of an affected twin (not recorded which).

V is TRBV7-2 and J is TRBJ2-3; with no DNA, the TCRdb D assignment of TRBD1 cannot be verified. The CDR3 contains 17 residues. CDR1 is SGHTA, CDR2 FQGNSA, per germline. CDR3 protein: CASSFPPSVGRTDTQYF.

The rearrangement uses TRBV5-1 and TRBJ1-1; TCRdb lists TRBD1, though no DNA is available to test this call. There are 18 residues in the CDR3. Germline CDR1 SGHRS, CDR2 YFSETQ. The CDR3 loop reads CASSQSRDRGRMNTEAFF.

The genes are TRBV7-2 and TRBJ2-4. CDR3 length: 11 residues. Germline CDR1 SGHTA, CDR2 FQGNSA. CDR3 region: CASSLGAIQYF. Looking up the rest from reference TRBV7-2 and TRBJ2-4 gives the full variable domain: GAGVSQSPSNKVTEKGKDVELRCDPISGHTALYWYRQSLGQGLEFLIYFQGNSAPDKSGLPSDRFSAERTGGSVSTLTIQRTQQEDSAVYLCASSLGAIQYFGAGTRLSVL.

The V gene is TRBV12-3 or TRBV12-4, the J gene TRBJ2-3; the D call of TRBD2 rests on TCRdb alone, since no DNA is present to check it. The CDR3 runs 19 residues. CDR3 protein: CASSPYPPGLAGSDDTQYF.

V gene TRBV28 combines with J gene TRBJ2-7. Per the germline V gene, CDR1 is MDHEN and CDR2 is SYDVKM. The CDR3 is 11 amino acids. This CDR3 is CASSTTYEQYF.

This chain links TRBV5-1 with TRBJ2-1; TCRdb proposes TRBD1, but this gene call is untestable without DNA. From germline, CDR1 is SGHRS and CDR2 YFSETQ. This CDR3 contains 14 residues. The CDR3 sequence is CASSWATGKNEQFF.

The rearrangement links TRBV28 to TRBJ1-6; TCRdb calls TRBD1, which cannot be checked without DNA. Per the germline V gene, CDR1 is MDHEN and CDR2 is SYDVKM. This CDR3 comprises 15 residues. The CDR3 is CASSVGQLGYSPLHF.

The J gene is TRBJ1-5, the V gene TRBV20-1; lacking DNA, the TRBD1 call made by TCRdb goes unchecked. Germline V gene lookup returns CDR1 DFQATT and CDR2 SNEGSKA (reference sequence). CDR3 size: 17 residues. The CDR3 spells CSASRTRVGGSNQPQHF.

The chain combines TRBV28 with TRBJ2-2; lacking DNA, the TRBD1 call made by TCRdb goes unchecked. Germline loops: CDR1 MDHEN, CDR2 SYDVKM. This CDR3 comprises 13 residues. The CDR3 region is CANSTPGTGELFF.